The rows below give T cell receptor beta chains drawn from one sample of a study of blood T cell repertoires in COVID-19. The assay was immunoSEQ multiplex PCR, and TCRdb's table has in-frame clones only and misses some. In the table there are hundreds of thousands of clones, approximately 90% of which are singletons. The sequencing input was PBMCs or T cells enriched from blood (not recorded which). These receptors originate from a woman aged 55-70 years in a cohort exposed to, infected with or recovered from COVID-19 (not recorded which). The CDR3 runs from the conserved cysteine through the conserved F or W. Fields, in order: CDR3 protein, CDR3 DNA, V gene, clone size, J gene, D gene. A D gene is named only where the DNA matches it firmly. Clone size is given for some rows only: seen once, a few or many times, or a class if the clone is expanded.

CDR3: CSVREGRANYGYTF
DNA: TGCAGCGTGAGGGAGGGAAGGGCTAACTATGGCTACACCTTC
V: TRBV29-1
size: NA
J: TRBJ1-2
D: NA

CDR3: CASSLVSGGSTEAFF
DNA: TGCGCCAGCAGCTTGGTGTCAGGGGGTAGCACTGAAGCTTTCTTT
V: TRBV5-1
size: NA
J: TRBJ1-1
D: TRBD1

CDR3: CASSSTGGRRGYTF
DNA: TGTGCCAGCAGTTCGACAGGGGGGCGGCGCGGCTACACCTTC
V: TRBV28
size: NA
J: TRBJ1-2
D: TRBD1

CDR3: CASSVVRGGDTQYF
DNA: TGTGCCAGCAGCGTAGTTCGGGGAGGAGATACGCAGTATTTT
V: TRBV9
size: NA
J: TRBJ2-3
D: NA

CDR3: CASSFRAGNYNEQFF
DNA: TGTGCCAGCAGTTTCAGAGCGGGAAACTACAATGAGCAGTTCTTC
V: TRBV27
size: many
J: TRBJ2-1
D: TRBD2

CDR3: CASSPPGTSYYEQYF
DNA: TGTGCCAGCTCCCCACCGGGCACGTCTTATTACGAGCAGTACTTC
V: TRBV18
size: NA
J: TRBJ2-7
D: NA

CDR3: CASSQELAADTQYF
DNA: TGTGCCAGCAGCCAGGAACTAGCCGCAGATACGCAGTATTTT
V: TRBV7-2
size: NA
J: TRBJ2-3
D: NA

CDR3: CASSQGAWGGYTF
DNA: TGTGCCAGCAGCCAGGGGGCGTGGGGAGGCTACACCTTC
V: TRBV7-9
size: NA
J: TRBJ1-2
D: TRBD1

CDR3: CASSLGSEETQYF
DNA: TGTGCCAGCAGCTTAGGGTCGGAAGAGACCCAGTACTTC
V: TRBV11-3
size: NA
J: TRBJ2-5
D: NA

CDR3: CASSPGQGAHYEQYF
DNA: TGTGCCAGCAGTCCGGGACAGGGGGCTCATTACGAGCAGTACTTC
V: TRBV6-2/TRBV6-3
size: NA
J: TRBJ2-7
D: TRBD1

CDR3: CASSPGLRELFF
DNA: TGCGCCAGCAGCCCCGGACTACGGGAGCTGTTTTTT
V: TRBV5-1
size: NA
J: TRBJ2-2
D: NA

CDR3: CASSLGGIQETQYF
DNA: TGTGCCAGCAGCTTAGGGGGAATACAAGAGACCCAGTACTTC
V: TRBV5-4
size: NA
J: TRBJ2-5
D: NA

CDR3: CASSPGREGKINKNIQYF
DNA: TGTGCCAGCTCACCGGGCAGGGAGGGGAAAATTAACAAAAACATTCAGTACTTC
V: TRBV18
size: NA
J: TRBJ2-4
D: TRBD2

CDR3: CATSDRQGSIEQYF
DNA: TGTGCCACCAGTGATCGACAGGGGAGTATCGAGCAGTACTTC
V: TRBV24-1
size: NA
J: TRBJ2-7
D: TRBD1

CDR3: CASSFNGRANYGYTF
DNA: TGTGCCAGCAGCTTTAACGGCAGGGCTAACTATGGCTACACCTTC
V: TRBV5-4
size: NA
J: TRBJ1-2
D: NA

CDR3: CASSSQGDWTNEQYF
DNA: TGTGCCAGCAGCTCTCAGGGGGACTGGACTAACGAGCAGTACTTC
V: TRBV5-8
size: NA
J: TRBJ2-7
D: NA

CDR3: CASKRTQETQYF
DNA: TGCGCCAGCAAGAGAACCCAAGAGACCCAGTACTTC
V: TRBV5-1
size: NA
J: TRBJ2-5
D: NA

CDR3: CASSLLALDTQYF
DNA: TGTGCCAGCAGCTTACTAGCGTTAGATACGCAGTATTTT
V: TRBV7-3
size: NA
J: TRBJ2-3
D: NA

CDR3: CASSIGLAGGGEQFF
DNA: TGTGCCAGTAGTATCGGACTAGCGGGAGGGGGTGAGCAGTTCTTC
V: TRBV19
size: NA
J: TRBJ2-1
D: TRBD2

CDR3: CASRGLTNTGELFF
DNA: TGCGCCAGCAGGGGACTTACTAACACCGGGGAGCTGTTTTTT
V: TRBV5-1
size: NA
J: TRBJ2-2
D: NA

CDR3: CASSVGTSGREQFF
DNA: TGTGCCAGCAGCGTAGGCACTAGCGGGAGGGAGCAGTTCTTC
V: TRBV9
size: NA
J: TRBJ2-1
D: TRBD2

CDR3: CASSRDRAEGNTIYF
DNA: TGTGCCAGCAGTCGTGACAGGGCAGAGGGAAACACCATATATTTT
V: TRBV6-5
size: few
J: TRBJ1-3
D: TRBD1

CDR3: CASSDPAASSYEQYF
DNA: TGTGCCAGCAGTGACCCCGCCGCTAGCTCCTACGAGCAGTACTTC
V: TRBV25-1
size: NA
J: TRBJ2-7
D: NA

CDR3: CASSQRARGNTGELFF
DNA: TGTGCCAGCAGCCAGCGGGCCAGGGGAAACACCGGGGAGCTGTTTTTT
V: TRBV3-1/TRBV3-2
size: NA
J: TRBJ2-2
D: NA

CDR3: CASSLVGYSPLHF
DNA: TGTGCCAGCAGCTTGGTCGGGTATTCACCCCTCCACTTT
V: TRBV7-2
size: NA
J: TRBJ1-6
D: NA

CDR3: CAGAGGPWNEQFF
DNA: TGTGCCGGCGCCGGCGGGCCTTGGAATGAGCAGTTCTTC
V: TRBV2
size: NA
J: TRBJ2-1
D: NA

CDR3: CARGAGAYNEQFF
DNA: TGTGCCAGGGGAGCGGGGGCATACAATGAGCAGTTCTTC
V: TRBV2
size: NA
J: TRBJ2-1
D: TRBD2

CDR3: CASSPNQGANGELFF
DNA: TGCGCCAGCAGCCCCAACCAGGGGGCGAACGGGGAGCTGTTTTTT
V: TRBV4-3
size: NA
J: TRBJ2-2
D: TRBD1

CDR3: CASSTGLDNSPLHF
DNA: TGTGCCAGCAGTACGGGACTGGATAATTCACCCCTCCACTTT
V: TRBV6-6
size: NA
J: TRBJ1-6
D: NA

CDR3: CASSIGDSPLHF
DNA: TGTGCCAGTAGTATCGGGGATTCACCCCTCCACTTT
V: TRBV19
size: once
J: TRBJ1-6
D: NA

CDR3: CASSEEGAGDRGNYGYTF
DNA: TGTGCCAGCAGCGAGGAGGGGGCAGGGGATAGAGGAAACTATGGCTACACCTTC
V: TRBV5-6
size: NA
J: TRBJ1-2
D: TRBD1

CDR3: CASSPLRDRDNSPLHF
DNA: TGTGCCAGCTCACCGCTCCGGGACAGGGATAATTCACCCCTCCACTTT
V: TRBV18
size: few
J: TRBJ1-6
D: TRBD1

CDR3: CASSLVVIGELFF
DNA: TGTGCCAGCAGCTTAGTCGTTATCGGGGAGCTGTTTTTT
V: TRBV7-8
size: NA
J: TRBJ2-2
D: NA

CDR3: CASSLRDSSGNTIYF
DNA: TGTGCCAGCAGCCTCCGGGACAGCTCTGGAAACACCATATATTTT
V: TRBV9
size: NA
J: TRBJ1-3
D: TRBD1

CDR3: CASSLYLTSGRITDTQYF
DNA: TGTGCCAGCAGTTTATATTTGACTAGCGGGAGAATCACAGATACGCAGTATTTT
V: TRBV28
size: NA
J: TRBJ2-3
D: TRBD2

CDR3: CASRPQNSPLHF
DNA: TGTGCCAGCAGACCACAGAATTCACCCCTCCACTTT
V: TRBV2
size: NA
J: TRBJ1-6
D: NA

CDR3: CASSPGQGIWYGYTF
DNA: TGTGCCAGCAGCCCTGGACAGGGCATTTGGTATGGCTACACCTTC
V: TRBV28
size: NA
J: TRBJ1-2
D: TRBD1

CDR3: CASGTGGGETQYF
DNA: TGTGCCAGCGGGACAGGGGGTGGTGAGACCCAGTACTTC
V: TRBV9
size: NA
J: TRBJ2-5
D: TRBD1

CDR3: CASSLAGVRSNEQFF
DNA: TGTGCCAGCAGCCTAGCGGGAGTAAGGTCCAATGAGCAGTTCTTC
V: TRBV3-1/TRBV3-2
size: NA
J: TRBJ2-1
D: TRBD2

CDR3: CASRPRQSLNQPQHF
DNA: TGTGCCAGTCGACCTCGACAGAGCCTCAATCAGCCCCAGCATTTT
V: TRBV6-5
size: NA
J: TRBJ1-5
D: NA

CDR3: CASTPPPGQGFHLHF
DNA: TGTGCCAGCACCCCGCCACCGGGACAAGGATTCCACCTCCACTTT
V: TRBV28
size: NA
J: TRBJ1-6
D: NA

CDR3: CASSYRVDNEQFF
DNA: TGTGCCAGCTCCTACAGGGTGGACAATGAGCAGTTCTTC
V: TRBV18
size: NA
J: TRBJ2-1
D: NA

CDR3: CASSQGVSYSNQPQHF
DNA: TGTGCCAGCAGCCAAGGCGTGTCTTATAGCAATCAGCCCCAGCATTTT
V: TRBV3-1/TRBV3-2
size: NA
J: TRBJ1-5
D: NA

CDR3: CASRLAGGHQSSYEQYF
DNA: TGTGCCAGCAGACTAGCGGGAGGGCACCAGAGCTCCTACGAGCAGTACTTC
V: TRBV19
size: few
J: TRBJ2-7
D: TRBD2

CDR3: CASIQGGGADYGYTF
DNA: TGTGCCAGTATTCAGGGCGGGGGCGCGGACTATGGCTACACCTTC
V: TRBV19
size: once
J: TRBJ1-2
D: NA

CDR3: CASMRAGLSYNEQFF
DNA: TGTGCCAGTATGCGGGCGGGCCTCTCCTACAATGAGCAGTTCTTC
V: TRBV19
size: once
J: TRBJ2-1
D: NA

CDR3: CASGTGTQPQHF
DNA: TGTGCCTCCGGGACAGGGACGCAGCCCCAGCATTTT
V: TRBV28
size: NA
J: TRBJ1-5
D: TRBD1

CDR3: CASSLGEITNEKLFF
DNA: TGTGCCAGCAGTTTAGGGGAGATCACTAATGAAAAACTGTTTTTT
V: TRBV28
size: NA
J: TRBJ1-4
D: NA

CDR3: CASSFRGSEEKLFF
DNA: TGTGCCAGCAGCTTCAGGGGTAGTGAAGAAAAACTGTTTTTT
V: TRBV13
size: medium-sized
J: TRBJ1-4
D: NA

CDR3: CATSDPPGQGVGEQFF
DNA: TGTGCCACCAGTGATCCCCCTGGACAGGGAGTCGGTGAGCAGTTCTTC
V: TRBV24-1
size: NA
J: TRBJ2-1
D: TRBD1

CDR3: CASSEQGRGEAFF
DNA: TGTGCCAGCAGTGAACAGGGGAGGGGTGAAGCTTTCTTT
V: TRBV2
size: NA
J: TRBJ1-1
D: NA